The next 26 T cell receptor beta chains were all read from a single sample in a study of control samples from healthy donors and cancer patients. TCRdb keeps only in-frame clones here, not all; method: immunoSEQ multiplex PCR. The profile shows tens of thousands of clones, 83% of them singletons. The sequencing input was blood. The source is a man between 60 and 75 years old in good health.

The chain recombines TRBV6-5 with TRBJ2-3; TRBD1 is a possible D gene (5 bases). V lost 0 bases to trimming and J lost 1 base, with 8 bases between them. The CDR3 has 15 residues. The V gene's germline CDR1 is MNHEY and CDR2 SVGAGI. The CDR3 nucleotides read TGTGCCAGCAGTTACTCGGGCAGGGGCACAGATACGCAGTATTTT. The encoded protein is CASSYSGRGTDTQYF.

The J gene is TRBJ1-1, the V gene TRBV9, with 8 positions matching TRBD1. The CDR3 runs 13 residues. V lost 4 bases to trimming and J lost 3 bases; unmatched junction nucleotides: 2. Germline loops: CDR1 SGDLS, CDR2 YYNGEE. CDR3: CASSRQGHTEAFF. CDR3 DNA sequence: TGTGCCAGCAGCCGACAGGGGCACACTGAAGCTTTCTTT.

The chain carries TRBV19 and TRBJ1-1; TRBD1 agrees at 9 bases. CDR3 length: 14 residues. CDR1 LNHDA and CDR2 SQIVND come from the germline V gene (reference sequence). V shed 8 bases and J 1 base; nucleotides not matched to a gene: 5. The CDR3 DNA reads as TGTGCCAGTGTGGACAGGGGAAAGAACACTGAAGCTTTCTTT. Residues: CASVDRGKNTEAFF.

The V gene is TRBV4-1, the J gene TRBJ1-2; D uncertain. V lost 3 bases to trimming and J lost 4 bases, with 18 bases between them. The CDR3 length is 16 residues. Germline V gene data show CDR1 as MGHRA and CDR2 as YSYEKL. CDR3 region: CASSHQVSFRGYGYTF. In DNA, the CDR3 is TGCGCCAGCAGCCATCAGGTATCATTCCGAGGCTATGGCTACACCTTC.

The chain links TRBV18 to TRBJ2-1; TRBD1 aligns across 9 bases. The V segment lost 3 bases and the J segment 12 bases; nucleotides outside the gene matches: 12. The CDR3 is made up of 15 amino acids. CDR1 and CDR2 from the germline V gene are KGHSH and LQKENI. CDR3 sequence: CASSPGTGRLARQFF. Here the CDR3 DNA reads TGTGCCAGCTCACCCGGGACAGGGAGGCTAGCCCGGCAGTTCTTC.

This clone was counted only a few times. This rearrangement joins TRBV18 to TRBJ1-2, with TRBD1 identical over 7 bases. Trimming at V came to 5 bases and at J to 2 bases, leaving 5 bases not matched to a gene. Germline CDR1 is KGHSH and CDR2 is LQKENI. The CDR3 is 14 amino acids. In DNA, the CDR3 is TGTGCCAGCTCAGTATCGACAGGGAACTATGGCTACACCTTC. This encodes CASSVSTGNYGYTF.

CDR3 region: CASSVHSGAGEQYF. DNA of the CDR3: TGTGCCAGCAGCGTACACTCAGGGGCTGGTGAGCAGTACTTC. The chain is built from TRBV9 and TRBJ2-7, with D possibly TRBD1 on 6 matching bases. The CDR3 is made up of 14 amino acids. Per the germline V gene, CDR1 is SGDLS and CDR2 is YYNGEE. V was shortened by 1 base and J by 7 bases, with 15 bases between the two germline ends.

The CDR3 reads CASNQQGTDTQYF. As DNA, the CDR3 is TGTGCCAGCAATCAGCAGGGGACAGATACGCAGTATTTT. The chain combines TRBV6-5 with TRBJ2-3; D might be TRBD1 (6 bases). Germline loops: CDR1 MNHEY, CDR2 SVGAGI. V was clipped by 7 bases and J by 3 bases, with 11 bases between them. This CDR3 comprises 13 residues.

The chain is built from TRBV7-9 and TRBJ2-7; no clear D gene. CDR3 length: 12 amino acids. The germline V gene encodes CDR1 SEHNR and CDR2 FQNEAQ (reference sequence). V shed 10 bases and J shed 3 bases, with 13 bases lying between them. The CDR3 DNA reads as TGTGCCACCTCAAAAAGTAGCTACGAGCAGTACTTC. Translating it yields CATSKSSYEQYF.

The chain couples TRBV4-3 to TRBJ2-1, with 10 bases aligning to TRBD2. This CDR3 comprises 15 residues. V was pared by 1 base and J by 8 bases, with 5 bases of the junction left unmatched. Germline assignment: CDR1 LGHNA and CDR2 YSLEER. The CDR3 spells CASSQAASGRHEQFF. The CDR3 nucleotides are TGCGCCAGCAGCCAAGCGGCTAGCGGGAGACATGAGCAGTTCTTC.

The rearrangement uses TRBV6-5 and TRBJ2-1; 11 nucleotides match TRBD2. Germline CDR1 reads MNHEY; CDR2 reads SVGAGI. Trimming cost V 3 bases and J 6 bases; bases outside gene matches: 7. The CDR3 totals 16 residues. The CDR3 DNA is TGTGCCAGCAGTTATTTAGCGGGGGGGAGGGGCAATGAGCAGTTCTTC. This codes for CASSYLAGGRGNEQFF.

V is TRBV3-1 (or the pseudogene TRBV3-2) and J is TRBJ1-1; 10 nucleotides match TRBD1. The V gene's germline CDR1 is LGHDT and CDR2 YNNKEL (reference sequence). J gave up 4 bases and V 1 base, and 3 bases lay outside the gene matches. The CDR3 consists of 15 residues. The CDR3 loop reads CASSQVRDRGTEAFF. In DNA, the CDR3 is TGTGCCAGCAGCCAAGTTAGGGACAGGGGCACTGAAGCTTTCTTT.

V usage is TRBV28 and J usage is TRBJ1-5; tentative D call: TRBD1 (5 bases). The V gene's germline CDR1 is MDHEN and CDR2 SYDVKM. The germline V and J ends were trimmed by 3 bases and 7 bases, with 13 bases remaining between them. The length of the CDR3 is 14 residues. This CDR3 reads CASSLGGLNQPQHF. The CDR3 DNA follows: TGTGCCAGCAGTTTGGGGGGTTTAAACCAGCCCCAGCATTTT.

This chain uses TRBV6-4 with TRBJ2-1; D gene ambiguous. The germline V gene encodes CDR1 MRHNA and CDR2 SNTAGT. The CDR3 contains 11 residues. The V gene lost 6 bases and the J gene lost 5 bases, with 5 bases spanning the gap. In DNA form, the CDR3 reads TGTGCCAGCAGAACGAACAATGAGCAGTTCTTC. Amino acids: CASRTNNEQFF.

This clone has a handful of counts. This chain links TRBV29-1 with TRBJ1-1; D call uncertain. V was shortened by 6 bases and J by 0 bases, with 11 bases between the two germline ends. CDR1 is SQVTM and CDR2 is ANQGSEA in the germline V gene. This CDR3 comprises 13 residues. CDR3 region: CSVEGVMNTEAFF. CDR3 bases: TGCAGCGTGGAGGGTGTGATGAACACTGAAGCTTTCTTT.

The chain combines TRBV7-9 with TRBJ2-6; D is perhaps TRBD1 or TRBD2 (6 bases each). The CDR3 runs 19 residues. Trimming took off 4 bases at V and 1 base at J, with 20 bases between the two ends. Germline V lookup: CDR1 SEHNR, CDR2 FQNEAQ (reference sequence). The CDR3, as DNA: TGTGCCAGCAGCTCCCCGGCCGGGGGCCCGAGTTCTGGGGCCAACGTCCTGACTTTC. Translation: CASSSPAGGPSSGANVLTF.

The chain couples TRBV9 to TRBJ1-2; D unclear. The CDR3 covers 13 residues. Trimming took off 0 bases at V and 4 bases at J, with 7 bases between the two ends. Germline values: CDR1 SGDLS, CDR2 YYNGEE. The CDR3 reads CASSVGQSYGYTF. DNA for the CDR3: TGTGCCAGCAGCGTAGGGCAGTCCTATGGCTACACCTTC.

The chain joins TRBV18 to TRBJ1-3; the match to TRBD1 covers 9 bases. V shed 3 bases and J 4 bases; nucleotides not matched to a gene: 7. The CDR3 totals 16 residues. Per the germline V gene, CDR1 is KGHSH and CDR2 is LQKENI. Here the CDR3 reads CASSPTGTGSGNTIYF. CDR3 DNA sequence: TGTGCCAGCTCACCCACCGGGACAGGGTCAGGAAACACCATATATTTT.

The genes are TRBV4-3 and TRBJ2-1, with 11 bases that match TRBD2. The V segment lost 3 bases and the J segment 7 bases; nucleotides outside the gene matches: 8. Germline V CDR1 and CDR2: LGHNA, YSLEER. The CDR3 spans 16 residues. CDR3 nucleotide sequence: TGCGCCAGCAGCCACCTTAGCGGGAGGGCCGGGAATGAGCAGTTCTTC. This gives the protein CASSHLSGRAGNEQFF.

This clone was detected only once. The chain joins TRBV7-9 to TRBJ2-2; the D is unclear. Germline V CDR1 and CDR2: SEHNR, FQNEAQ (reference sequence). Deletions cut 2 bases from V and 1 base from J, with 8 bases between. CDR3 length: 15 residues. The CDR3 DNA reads TGTGCCAGCAGCTTAATTACCGGGAACACCGGGGAGCTGTTTTTT. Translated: CASSLITGNTGELFF.

The CDR3 coding sequence is TGTGCCAGCAGCTGGACCAGAGGCGATGAGCAGTTCTTC. Translating it yields CASSWTRGDEQFF. The genes are TRBV11-3 and TRBJ2-1, with D uncertain. Per the germline V gene, CDR1 is SGHNT and CDR2 is YENEEA. The V end lost 4 bases, the J end lost 8 bases, and 12 bases lay between the germline ends. CDR3 length: 13 residues.

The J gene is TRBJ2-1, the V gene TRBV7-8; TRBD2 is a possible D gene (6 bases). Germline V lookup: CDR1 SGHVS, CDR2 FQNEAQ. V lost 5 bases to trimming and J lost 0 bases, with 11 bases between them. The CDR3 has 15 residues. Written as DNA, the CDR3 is TGTGCCAGCAGCACATTAGCGGTCTCCTACAATGAGCAGTTCTTC. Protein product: CASSTLAVSYNEQFF.

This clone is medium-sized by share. CDR3 in DNA: TGTGCCAGCGGACGGGAGATGGGAGTTGAGCAGTACTTC. This codes for CASGREMGVEQYF. The rearrangement links TRBV7-9 to TRBJ2-7, with D possibly matching TRBD2 (6 bases). Trimming removed 8 bases from V and 7 bases from J, with 18 bases in between. This CDR3 is 13 amino acids long. The germline V gene encodes CDR1 SEHNR and CDR2 FQNEAQ (reference sequence).

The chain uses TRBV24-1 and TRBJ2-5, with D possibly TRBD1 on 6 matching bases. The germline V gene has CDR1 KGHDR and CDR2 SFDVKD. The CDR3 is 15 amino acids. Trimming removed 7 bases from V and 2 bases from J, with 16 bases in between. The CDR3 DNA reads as TGTGCCACCAGCACCCGTTACGGACAGCAAGAGACCCAGTACTTC. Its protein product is CATSTRYGQQETQYF.

This CDR3 reads CASSTQVNTEAFF. CDR3 coding DNA: TGTGCCAGTAGTACACAGGTTAACACTGAAGCTTTCTTT. V usage is TRBV19 and J usage is TRBJ1-1, with D possibly matching TRBD1 (5 bases). V was trimmed by 4 bases and J by 2 bases, leaving 8 bases between them. The CDR3 contains 13 residues. Germline V CDR1 and CDR2: LNHDA, SQIVND (reference sequence).

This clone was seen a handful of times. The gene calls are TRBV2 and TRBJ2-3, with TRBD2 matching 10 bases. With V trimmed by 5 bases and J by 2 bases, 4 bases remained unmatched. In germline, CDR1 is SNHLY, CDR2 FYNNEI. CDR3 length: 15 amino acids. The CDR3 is CASSRGLAATDTQYF. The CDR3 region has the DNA TGTGCCAGCAGTCGCGGACTAGCGGCCACAGATACGCAGTATTTT.